This T cell receptor (beta chain) was profiled in a study of shared clonotypes between healthy human individuals. The CDR3 is made up of 16 amino acids. Germline lookup yields CDR1 LNHDA and CDR2 SQIVND (reference sequence). The J segment lost 6 bases and the V segment lost 1 base, leaving 8 bases of the junction unmatched. Study processing details: With immunoSEQ giving junction-only sequences and no quality scores, filtering differed. The table came from immunoSEQ multiplex PCR; TCRdb's copy has only in-frame clones and leaves some out. V and J calls and clone size are copied from that table; D and trimming were computed from the DNA. The table shows under 1 million clones, with about 97% occurring only once. Naive CD8 cells lacked CD45RO, underwent positive selection for CCR7 and left out terminally differentiated effector memory CD45RA+ cells.

The sequence was obtained from a man aged 25-40 years in good health. The chain joins TRBV19 to TRBJ1-1, with TRBD1 matching over 10 bases. Sequenced material: naive CD8+ T cells sorted from blood. CDR3 nucleotides: TGTGCCAGTAGTATAGCCCTGGGACAGGGGAAACCTGAAGCTTTCTTT. Its translation is CASSIALGQGKPEAFF.